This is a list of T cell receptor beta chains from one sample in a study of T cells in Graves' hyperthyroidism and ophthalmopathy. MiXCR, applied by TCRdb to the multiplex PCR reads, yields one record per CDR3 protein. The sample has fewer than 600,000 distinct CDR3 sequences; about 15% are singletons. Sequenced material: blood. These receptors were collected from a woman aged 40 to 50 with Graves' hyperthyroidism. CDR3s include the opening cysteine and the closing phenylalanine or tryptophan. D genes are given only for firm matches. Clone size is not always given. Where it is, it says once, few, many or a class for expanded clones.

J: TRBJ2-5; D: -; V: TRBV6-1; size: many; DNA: TGTGCCAGCAGCGAAACAGGGCGTGAAAGGGGCCAGTACTTC; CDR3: CASSETGRERGQYF
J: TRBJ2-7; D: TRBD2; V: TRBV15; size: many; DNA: TGTGCCACCAGCCCGAAGTTTACTAGCGGGAGAGGCTACGAGCAGTACTTC; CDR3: CATSPKFTSGRGYEQYF
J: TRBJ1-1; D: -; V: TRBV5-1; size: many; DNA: TGCGCCAGCAGCGCGGGCCTAGTTCCGCGGGGGGATGCGGGGACTGAAGCTTTCTTT; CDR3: CASSAGLVPRGDAGTEAFF
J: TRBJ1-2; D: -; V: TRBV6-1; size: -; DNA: TGTGCCAGCAGTGAAGGCCAACATGTCGACTATGGCTACACCTTC; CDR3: CASSEGQHVDYGYTF
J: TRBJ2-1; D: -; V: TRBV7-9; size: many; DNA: TGTGCCAGCAGCTTCCCAGGTCTGCTTGGGATCTACAATGAGCAGTTCTTC; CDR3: CASSFPGLLGIYNEQFF
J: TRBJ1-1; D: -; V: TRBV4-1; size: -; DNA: TGCGCCAGCAGCCCTCAGATGAGGGTGAACACTGAAGCTTTCTTT; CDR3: CASSPQMRVNTEAFF
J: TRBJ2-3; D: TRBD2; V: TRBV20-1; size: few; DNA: TGCAGTGCTAGAGATCGACCGGGGGGAACAGATACGCAGTATTTT; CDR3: CSARDRPGGTDTQYF
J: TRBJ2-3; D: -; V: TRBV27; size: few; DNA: TGTGCCAGCAGGTACCGCGCAGGGTCTAGCACAGATACGCAGTATTTT; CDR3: CASRYRAGSSTDTQYF
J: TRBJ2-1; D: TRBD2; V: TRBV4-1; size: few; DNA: TGCGCCAGCAGCCAAGGGATTGGGACTAGCGGTTACAATGAGCAGTTCTTC; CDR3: CASSQGIGTSGYNEQFF
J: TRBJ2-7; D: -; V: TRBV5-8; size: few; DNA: TGTGCCAGTCAGAAACGGGACTTCTCCTACGAGCAGTACTTC; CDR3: CASQKRDFSYEQYF
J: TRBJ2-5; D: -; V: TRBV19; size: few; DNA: TGTGCCAGTAGTGTTTCCAGTTCCGTCGAGACCCAGTACTTC; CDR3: CASSVSSSVETQYF
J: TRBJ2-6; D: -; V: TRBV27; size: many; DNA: TGTGCCAGCATGAGGGCATCTGGGGCCAACGTCCTGACTTTC; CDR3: CASMRASGANVLTF
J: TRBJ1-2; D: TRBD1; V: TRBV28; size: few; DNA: TGTGCCAGCAGTAGATTAAGACAGGGTAACTATGGCTACACCTTC; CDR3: CASSRLRQGNYGYTF
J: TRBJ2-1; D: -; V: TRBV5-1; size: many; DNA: TGCGCCAGCAGCTCTGGCCTCAACAATGAGCAGTTCTTC; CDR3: CASSSGLNNEQFF
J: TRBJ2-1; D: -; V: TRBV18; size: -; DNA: TGTGCCAGCTCACCGTCTAGCGACCACAATGAGCAGTTCTTC; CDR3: CASSPSSDHNEQFF
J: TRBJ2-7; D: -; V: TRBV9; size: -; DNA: TGTGCCAGCAGCGTAGAGTGGTCAGGGTCCGAGCAGTACTTC; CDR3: CASSVEWSGSEQYF
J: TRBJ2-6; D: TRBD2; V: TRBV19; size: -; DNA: TGTGCCAGTAGGGCCGGCGGGAGCTCTGGGGCCAACGTCCTGACTTTC; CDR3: CASRAGGSSGANVLTF
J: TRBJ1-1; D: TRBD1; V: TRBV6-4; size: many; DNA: TGTGCCAGCAGTGCGCAGGGGGACACTGAAGCTTTCTTT; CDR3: CASSAQGDTEAFF
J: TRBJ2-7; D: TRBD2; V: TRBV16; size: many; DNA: TGTGCCAGCAGCCAATCGAGCGGGAGGGTTCTCGACGAGCAGTACTTC; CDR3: CASSQSSGRVLDEQYF
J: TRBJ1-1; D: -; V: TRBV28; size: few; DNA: TGTGCCAGCAGTTACCGCAACACTGAAGCTTTCTTT; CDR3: CASSYRNTEAFF
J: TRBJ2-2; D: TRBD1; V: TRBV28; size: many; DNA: TGTGCCAGCAGACCGGGACAGTACACCGGGGAGCTGTTTTTT; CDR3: CASRPGQYTGELFF
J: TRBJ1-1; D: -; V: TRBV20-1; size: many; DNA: TGCAGTGCTAGAGATAAGGGACCCAACACTGAAGCTTTCTTT; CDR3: CSARDKGPNTEAFF
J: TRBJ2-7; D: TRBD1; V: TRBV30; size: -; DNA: TGTGCCTGGGTTTCCGGGACAGGGGGCGTATACGAGCAGTACTTC; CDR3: CAWVSGTGGVYEQYF
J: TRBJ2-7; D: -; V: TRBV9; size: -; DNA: TGTGCCAGCAGTTCCACTGGAGGGGCTGCAAGCGGGGAGCAGTACTTC; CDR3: CASSSTGGAASGEQYF
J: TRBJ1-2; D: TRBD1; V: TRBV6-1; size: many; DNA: TGTGCCAGCAGTCCAACAGGGGATGGCTACACCTTC; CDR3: CASSPTGDGYTF
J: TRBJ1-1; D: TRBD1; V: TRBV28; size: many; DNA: TGTGCCAGCAGTACTCCGGACAGGGGATTGATTGGAGCTTTCTTT; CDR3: CASSTPDRGLIGAFF
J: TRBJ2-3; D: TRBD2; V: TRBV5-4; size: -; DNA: TGTGCCAGCAGCCTTACTAGGAGCGGGGATACAGATACGCAGTATTTT; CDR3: CASSLTRSGDTDTQYF
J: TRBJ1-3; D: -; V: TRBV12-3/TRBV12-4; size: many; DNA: TGTGCCAGCACTTCCCGCGGAAACACCATATATTTT; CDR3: CASTSRGNTIYF
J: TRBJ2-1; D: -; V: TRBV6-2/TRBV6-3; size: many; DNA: TGTGCCAGCAGTTACGGACATCCAGGTTGGAGCTCCTACAATGAGCAGTTCTTC; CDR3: CASSYGHPGWSSYNEQFF
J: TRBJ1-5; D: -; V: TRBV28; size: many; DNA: TGTGCCACCGGGGAACAGCCCCAGCATTTT; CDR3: CATGEQPQHF
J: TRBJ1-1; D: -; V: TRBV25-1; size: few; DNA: TGTGCCAGCACCGTAACAACGAACACTGAAGCTTTCTTT; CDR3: CASTVTTNTEAFF
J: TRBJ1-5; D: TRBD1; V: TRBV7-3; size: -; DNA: TGTGCCAGCAGCTCTGACAGGGACACTCAGCCCCAGCATTTT; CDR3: CASSSDRDTQPQHF
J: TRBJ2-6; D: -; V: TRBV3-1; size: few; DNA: TGTGCCAGCAGCCAAGAAGCCACCTACTCTGGGGCCAACGTCCTGACTTTC; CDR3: CASSQEATYSGANVLTF
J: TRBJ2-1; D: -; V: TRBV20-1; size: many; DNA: TGCAGTGCTAGAGATTGGGGCAGGGTCTACAATGAGCAGTTCTTC; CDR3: CSARDWGRVYNEQFF
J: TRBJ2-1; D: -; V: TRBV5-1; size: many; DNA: TGCGCCAGCAGCTCGGGACTGTTATACAATGAGCAGTTCTTC; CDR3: CASSSGLLYNEQFF
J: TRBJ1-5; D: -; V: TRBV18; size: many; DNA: TGTGCCAGCTCACCAGGCCCGATCAATCAGCCCCAGCATTTT; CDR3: CASSPGPINQPQHF
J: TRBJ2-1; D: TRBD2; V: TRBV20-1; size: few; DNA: TGCAGTGCTAGCCCCCCCCCGGGACTAGCGGGACAGAGCTCCTACAATGAGCAGTTCTTC; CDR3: CSASPPPGLAGQSSYNEQFF
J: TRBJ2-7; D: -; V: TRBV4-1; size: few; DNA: TGCGCCAGCAGCCAAAGGGACCAGAGCTCCTACGAGCAGTACTTC; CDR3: CASSQRDQSSYEQYF
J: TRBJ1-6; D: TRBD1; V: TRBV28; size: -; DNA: TGTGCCAGCAGTTTATGGACAGGGGGCGCGGGAAATTCACCCCTCCACTTT; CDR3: CASSLWTGGAGNSPLHF
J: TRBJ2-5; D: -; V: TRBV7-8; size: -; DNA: TGTGCCAGCAGCTTAAGATTTTCGGCAGGGGCCTTACAAGAGACCCAGTACTTC; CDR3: CASSLRFSAGALQETQYF
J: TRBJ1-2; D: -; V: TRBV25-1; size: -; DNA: TGTGCCAACCCCGGTAGGGAACACTATGGCTACACCTTC; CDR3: CANPGREHYGYTF
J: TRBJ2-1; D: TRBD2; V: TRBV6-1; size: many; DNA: TGTGCCAGCAGTTACAGCGGGAGTGGCGACAATGAGCAGTTCTTC; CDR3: CASSYSGSGDNEQFF
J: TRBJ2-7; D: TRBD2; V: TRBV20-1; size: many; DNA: TGCAGTGCTAGAGATAGGAGCGGGAGTTCCTACGAGCAGTACTTC; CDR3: CSARDRSGSSYEQYF
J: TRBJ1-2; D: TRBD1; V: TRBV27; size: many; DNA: TGTGCCAGCAGTTTCCTTGGACAGGGGAGTACCTATGGCTACACCTTC; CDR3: CASSFLGQGSTYGYTF
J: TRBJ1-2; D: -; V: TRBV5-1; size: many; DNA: TGCGCCAGCAGCTTGGCGGGGGAACGGGTCTATGGCTACACCTTC; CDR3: CASSLAGERVYGYTF
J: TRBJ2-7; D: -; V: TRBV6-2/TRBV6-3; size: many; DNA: TGTGCCAGCAGTTACTTTCGGGACGACTCCTACGAGCAGTACTTC; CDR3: CASSYFRDDSYEQYF
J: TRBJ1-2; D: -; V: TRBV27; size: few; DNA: TGTGCCAGCAGTGATGCAGGGTCGCTTGGCTACACCTTC; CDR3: CASSDAGSLGYTF
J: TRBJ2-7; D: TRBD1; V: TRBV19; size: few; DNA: TGTGCCAGTAGTGACAGGGGGTCGGGGTACGAGCAGTACTTC; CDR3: CASSDRGSGYEQYF
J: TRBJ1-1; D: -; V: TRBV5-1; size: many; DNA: TGCGCCAGCAGCTTGGCCGGTCAGAGGAACACTGAAGCTTTCTTT; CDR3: CASSLAGQRNTEAFF
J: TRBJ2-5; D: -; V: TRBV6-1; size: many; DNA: TGTGCCAGCGACCTGATCCCGGGGGAGACCCAGTACTTC; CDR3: CASDLIPGETQYF
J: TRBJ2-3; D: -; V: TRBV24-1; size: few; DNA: TGTGCCACCAGTGAAGAGAACACAGATACGCAGTATTTT; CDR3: CATSEENTDTQYF
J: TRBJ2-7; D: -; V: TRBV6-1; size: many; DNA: TGTGCCAGCAGTAAGGGGGGATCCTACGAGCAGTACTTC; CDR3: CASSKGGSYEQYF
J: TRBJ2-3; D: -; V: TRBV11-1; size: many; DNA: TGTGCCAGCAGCTTAATCAGTGGAGCAGTAGATACGCAGTATTTT; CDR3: CASSLISGAVDTQYF
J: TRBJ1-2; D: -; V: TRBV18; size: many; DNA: TGTGCCAGCTCACCAGAAGAGACCAGTGGCTACACCTTC; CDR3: CASSPEETSGYTF
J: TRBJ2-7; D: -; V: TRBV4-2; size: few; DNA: TGTGCCAGCAGCCAAGCGGACACCTCCTACGAGCAGTACTTC; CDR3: CASSQADTSYEQYF
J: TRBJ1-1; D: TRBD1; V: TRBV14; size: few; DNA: TGTGCCAGCAGCCCAGTAGGACAGGGGAAAACTGAAGCTTTCTTT; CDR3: CASSPVGQGKTEAFF
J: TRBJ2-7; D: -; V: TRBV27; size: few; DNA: TGTGCCAGCACTCGGAGGGGGAGGGCCTACGAGCAGTACTTC; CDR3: CASTRRGRAYEQYF
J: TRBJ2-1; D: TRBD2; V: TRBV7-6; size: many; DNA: TGTGCCAGCAGCCCAGAATGGAGCGGGAGATCCTACAATGAGCAGTTCTTC; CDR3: CASSPEWSGRSYNEQFF
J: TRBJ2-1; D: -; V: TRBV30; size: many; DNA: TGTGCCTGGAAAGGGCTCTCGACCCCCTACAATGAGCAGTTCTTC; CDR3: CAWKGLSTPYNEQFF